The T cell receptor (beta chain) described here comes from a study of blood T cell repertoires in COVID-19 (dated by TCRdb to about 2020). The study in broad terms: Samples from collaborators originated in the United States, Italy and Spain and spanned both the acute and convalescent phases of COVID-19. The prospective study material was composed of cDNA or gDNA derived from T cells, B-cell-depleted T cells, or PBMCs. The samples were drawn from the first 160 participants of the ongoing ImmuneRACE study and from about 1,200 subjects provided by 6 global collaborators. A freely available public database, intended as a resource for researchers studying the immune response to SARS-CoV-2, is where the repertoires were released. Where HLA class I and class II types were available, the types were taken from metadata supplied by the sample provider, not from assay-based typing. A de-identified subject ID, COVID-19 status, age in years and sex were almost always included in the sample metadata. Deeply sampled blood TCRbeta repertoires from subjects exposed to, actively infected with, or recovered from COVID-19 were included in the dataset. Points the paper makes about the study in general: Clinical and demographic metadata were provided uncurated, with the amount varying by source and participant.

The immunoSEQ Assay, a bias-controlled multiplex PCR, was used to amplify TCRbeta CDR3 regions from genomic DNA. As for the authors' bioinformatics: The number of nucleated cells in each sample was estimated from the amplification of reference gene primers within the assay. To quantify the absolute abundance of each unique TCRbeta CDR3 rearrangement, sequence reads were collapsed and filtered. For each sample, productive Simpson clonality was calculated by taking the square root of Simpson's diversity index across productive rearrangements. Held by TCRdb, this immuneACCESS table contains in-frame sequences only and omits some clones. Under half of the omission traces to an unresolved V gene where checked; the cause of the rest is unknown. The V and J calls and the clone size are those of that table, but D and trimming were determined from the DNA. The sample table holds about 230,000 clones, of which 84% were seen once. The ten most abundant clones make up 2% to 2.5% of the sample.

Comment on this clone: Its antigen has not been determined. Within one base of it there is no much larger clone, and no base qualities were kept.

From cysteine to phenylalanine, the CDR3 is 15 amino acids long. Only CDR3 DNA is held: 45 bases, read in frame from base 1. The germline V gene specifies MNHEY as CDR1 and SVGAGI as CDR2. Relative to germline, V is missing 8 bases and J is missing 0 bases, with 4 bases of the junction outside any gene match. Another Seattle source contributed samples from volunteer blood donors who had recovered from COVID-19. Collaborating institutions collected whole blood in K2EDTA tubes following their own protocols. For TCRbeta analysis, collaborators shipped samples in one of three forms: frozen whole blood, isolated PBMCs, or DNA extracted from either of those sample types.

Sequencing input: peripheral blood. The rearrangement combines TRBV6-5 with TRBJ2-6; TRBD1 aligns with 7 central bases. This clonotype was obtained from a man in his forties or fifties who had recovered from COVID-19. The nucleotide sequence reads TGTGCCAGCGAGACAGGGCTCTCTGGGGCCAACGTCCTGACTTTC. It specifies CASETGLSGANVLTF.